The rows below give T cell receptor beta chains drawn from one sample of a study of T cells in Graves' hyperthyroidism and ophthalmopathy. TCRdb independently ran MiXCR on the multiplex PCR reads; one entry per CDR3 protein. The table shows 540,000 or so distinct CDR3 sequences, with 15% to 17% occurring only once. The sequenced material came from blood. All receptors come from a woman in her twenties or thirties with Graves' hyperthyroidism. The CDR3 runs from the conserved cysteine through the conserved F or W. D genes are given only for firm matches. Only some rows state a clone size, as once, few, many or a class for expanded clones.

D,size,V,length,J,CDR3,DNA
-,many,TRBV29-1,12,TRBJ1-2,CSARDGVYGYTF,TGCAGCGCCCGGGACGGAGTCTATGGCTACACCTTC
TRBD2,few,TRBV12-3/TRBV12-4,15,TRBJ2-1,CASSLRLAGRDEQFF,TGTGCCAGCAGTTTACGGTTAGCGGGACGGGATGAGCAGTTCTTC
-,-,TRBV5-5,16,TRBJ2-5,CASSAGGTEYQETQYF,TGTGCCAGCAGCGCGGGCGGGACGGAGTACCAAGAGACCCAGTACTTC
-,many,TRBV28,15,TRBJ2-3,CASSLPRTSTDTQYF,TGTGCCAGCAGTCTTCCCCGCACTAGCACAGATACGCAGTATTTT
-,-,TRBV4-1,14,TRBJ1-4,CASSQPGGNEKLFF,TGCGCCAGCAGCCAACCCGGGGGAAATGAAAAACTGTTTTTT
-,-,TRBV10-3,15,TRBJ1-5,CAISESGTRDQPQHF,TGTGCCATCAGTGAGTCGGGAACAAGGGATCAGCCCCAGCATTTT
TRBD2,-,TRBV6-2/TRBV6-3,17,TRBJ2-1,CASSYLGTSGRDNEQFF,TGTGCCAGCAGTTACCTGGGGACTAGCGGGAGGGACAATGAGCAGTTCTTC
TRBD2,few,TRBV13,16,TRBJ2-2,CASSLGAGVGPGELFF,TGTGCCAGCAGCTTAGGTGCGGGAGTTGGCCCCGGGGAGCTGTTTTTT
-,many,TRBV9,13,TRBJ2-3,CASSVSHSDTQYF,TGTGCCAGCAGCGTATCGCATTCAGATACGCAGTATTTT
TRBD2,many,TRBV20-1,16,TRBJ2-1,CSARVPTSGAYNEQFF,TGCAGTGCTAGAGTCCCGACTAGCGGAGCGTACAATGAGCAGTTCTTC
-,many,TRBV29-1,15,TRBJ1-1,CSVEDVSAAHTEAFF,TGCAGCGTTGAAGACGTTTCAGCGGCTCACACTGAAGCTTTCTTT
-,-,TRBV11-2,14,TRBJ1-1,CASSLSTENTEAFF,TGTGCCAGCAGCTTATCTACAGAGAACACTGAAGCTTTCTTT
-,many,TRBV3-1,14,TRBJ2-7,CASSRGTGNYEQYF,TGTGCCAGCAGTCGGGGAACGGGGAACTACGAGCAGTACTTC
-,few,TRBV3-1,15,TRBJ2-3,CASSRIGGGTDTQYF,TGTGCCAGCAGCCGGATAGGGGGAGGCACAGATACGCAGTATTTT
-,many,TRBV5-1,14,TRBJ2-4,CASSLDVKKNIQYF,TGCGCCAGCAGCTTGGATGTTAAGAAAAACATTCAGTACTTC
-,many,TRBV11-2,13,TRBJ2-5,CASSFGVEETQYF,TGTGCCAGCAGCTTTGGCGTGGAAGAGACCCAGTACTTC
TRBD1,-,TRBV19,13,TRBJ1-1,CASRTGASTEAFF,TGTGCCAGTCGGACAGGGGCGAGCACTGAAGCTTTCTTT
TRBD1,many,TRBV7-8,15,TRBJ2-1,CASSRPGQGADEQFF,TGTGCCAGCAGCCGGCCGGGACAGGGGGCGGATGAGCAGTTCTTC
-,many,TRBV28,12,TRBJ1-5,CASSSGWQPQHF,TGTGCCAGCAGTTCTGGGTGGCAGCCCCAGCATTTT
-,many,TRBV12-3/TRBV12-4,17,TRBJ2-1,CASSFPRGGGPYNEQFF,TGTGCCAGCAGTTTCCCCAGGGGAGGGGGGCCCTACAATGAGCAGTTCTTC
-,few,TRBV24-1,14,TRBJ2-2,CATSDWAHTGELFF,TGTGCCACCAGTGATTGGGCGCACACCGGGGAGCTGTTTTTT
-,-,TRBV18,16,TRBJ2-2,CASSPPEGRDTGELFF,TGTGCCAGCTCACCACCGGAGGGCCGGGACACCGGGGAGCTGTTTTTT
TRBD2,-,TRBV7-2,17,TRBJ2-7,CASSLVSSGTSTYEQYF,TGTGCCAGCAGCTTAGTTTCCTCCGGGACTAGCACCTACGAGCAGTACTTC
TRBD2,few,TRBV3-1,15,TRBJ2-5,CASSQFSGRGETQYF,TGTGCCAGCAGCCAATTTAGCGGGAGGGGGGAGACCCAGTACTTC
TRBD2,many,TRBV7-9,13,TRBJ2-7,CASSSTSGYEQYF,TGTGCCAGCAGCTCGACTAGCGGTTACGAGCAGTACTTC
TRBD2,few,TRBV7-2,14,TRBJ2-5,CASSLLAGFGTQYF,TGTGCCAGCAGCTTACTAGCGGGATTCGGGACCCAGTACTTC
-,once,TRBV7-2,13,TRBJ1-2,CASGPTGDYGYTF,TGTGCCAGCGGCCCCACGGGTGACTATGGCTACACCTTC
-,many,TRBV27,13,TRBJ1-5,CASRPHSDQPQHF,TGTGCCAGCAGACCTCACTCGGACCAGCCCCAGCATTTT
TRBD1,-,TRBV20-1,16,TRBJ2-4,CSARVGTGQLPNIQYF,TGCAGTGCTAGAGTTGGGACAGGTCAGCTTCCAAACATTCAGTACTTC
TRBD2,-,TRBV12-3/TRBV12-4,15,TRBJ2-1,CATLLAGESYNEQFF,TGTGCCACCCTACTAGCGGGAGAGTCCTACAATGAGCAGTTCTTC